This TCR beta chain comes out of a study of T cells after yellow fever vaccination. This clonotype occurred many times. TCRdb re-derived calls from the 5' RACE reads in MiXCR, one entry per CDR3 protein. The data contain 200,000 to 300,000 distinct CDR3 sequences, roughly 3.5% of them singletons. This CDR3 is built from 15 residues. Germline values: CDR1 MGHRA, CDR2 YSYEKL. Trimming pared 0 bases from V and 0 bases from J, leaving 9 bases between. The specimen comprised PBMCs, sampled 15 days after the yellow fever booster vaccination. The chain joins TRBV4-1 to TRBJ2-7; no reliable D call. The sequence derives from a man aged 18 to 29 who received the YFV17D yellow fever vaccine. CDR3 sequence reads: CASSQDSHSSYEQYF. CDR3 sequence (DNA): TGCGCCAGCAGCCAAGATTCCCACAGCTCCTACGAGCAGTACTTC.